The 14 T cell receptor beta chains below were found in one sample sequenced in a study of control samples from healthy donors and cancer patients. Clones were sequenced by immunoSEQ multiplex PCR, and TCRdb holds only the in-frame ones, with some missing. The sample consists of about 34,000 clones, approximately 86% of them appearing once. Input material: PBMCs. These receptors all come from a woman aged 40 to 49 with lung cancer.

The chain carries TRBV30 and TRBJ1-2, with a tentative D call TRBD1 (5 bases). CDR1 and CDR2 from the germline V gene are GTSNPN and SVGIG (reference sequence). Trimming pared 0 bases from V and 8 bases from J, leaving 16 bases between. The CDR3 length is 14 residues. CDR3 sequence reads: CAWSVRVRGEGYTF. In DNA form, the CDR3 reads TGTGCCTGGAGTGTACGGGTTAGGGGTGAGGGCTACACCTTC.

V is TRBV28 and J is TRBJ1-4, with TRBD1 matching 8 bases. The V gene end was trimmed by 6 bases and the J gene end by 3 bases; junction bases not matched to a gene: 6. This CDR3 region has 15 residues. The V gene's germline CDR1 is MDHEN and CDR2 SYDVKM. CDR3 in amino acids: CASSSPTGANEKLFF. Here the CDR3 DNA reads TGTGCCAGCAGCTCTCCGACAGGGGCTAATGAAAAACTGTTTTTT.

This chain joins TRBV19 and TRBJ2-2; 8 nucleotides agree with TRBD2. This CDR3 region has 14 residues. Germline V gene sequence: CDR1 LNHDA, CDR2 SQIVND (reference sequence). V lost 8 bases to trimming and J lost 3 bases; unmatched junction nucleotides: 5. CDR3 in amino acids: CASSSGGYTGELFF. In nucleotides, the CDR3 is TGTGCCAGTTCAAGCGGGGGATACACCGGGGAGCTGTTTTTT.

The chain is built from TRBV4-1 and TRBJ2-7; TRBD1 is a possible D gene (5 bases). From germline, CDR1 is MGHRA and CDR2 YSYEKL. V gave up 4 bases and J gave up 1 base, with 11 bases separating them. The CDR3 contains 14 residues. The CDR3 region has the DNA TGCGCCAGCAGCCTTCTGACAGTTTCCTACGAGCAGTACTTC. Amino acid sequence: CASSLLTVSYEQYF.

The gene calls are TRBV6-5 and TRBJ1-1, with a possible D match to TRBD1 (5 bases). The V end was cut by 9 bases, the J end by 11 bases, with 22 bases between. Per germline, CDR1 MNHEY and CDR2 SVGAGI. CDR3 length: 13 residues. CDR3 region: CASNRDRSFGAFF. The CDR3 DNA reads TGTGCCAGTAACCGGGACCGCAGCTTCGGTGCTTTCTTT.

The CDR3 reads CSASPLLAGGGNTEAFF. In nucleotides, the CDR3 is TGCAGTGCTAGTCCGCTATTGGCAGGGGGAGGAAACACTGAAGCTTTCTTT. The rearrangement links TRBV20-1 to TRBJ1-1; 7 positions match TRBD1. Germline lookup yields CDR1 DFQATT and CDR2 SNEGSKA (reference sequence). CDR3 length: 17 residues. V lost 3 bases to trimming and J lost 2 bases; unmatched junction nucleotides: 15.

J is TRBJ2-5 and V is TRBV5-8, with D unresolved. Germline assignment: CDR1 SGHTS and CDR2 YDEGEE. The CDR3 sequence is 11 residues long. Deletions cut 4 bases from V and 5 bases from J, with 6 bases between. CDR3 in amino acids: CASSVGETQYF. The CDR3, as DNA: TGTGCCAGCAGCGTTGGGGAGACCCAGTACTTC.

The V call is TRBV6-2 or TRBV6-3, the J call TRBJ1-2, with unresolved D. CDR1 MNHEY and CDR2 SVGEGT come from the germline V gene. The CDR3 loop spans 15 amino acids. The V and J ends lost 5 bases and 3 bases respectively, with 16 bases between them. CDR3 residues: CASSDPREEDYGYTF. The CDR3 DNA is TGTGCCAGCAGTGACCCAAGGGAGGAGGACTATGGCTACACCTTC.

The CDR3 spells CASTPVGQSYYGYTF. The CDR3 region has the DNA TGTGCCAGCACCCCGGTCGGGCAATCGTACTATGGCTACACCTTC. The chain links TRBV11-2 to TRBJ1-2; D remains unclear. Germline CDR1 reads SGHAT; CDR2 reads FQNNGV. With 7 bases removed from V and 3 bases from J, the gap between germline ends came to 18 bases. The CDR3 has 15 residues.

The chain uses TRBV6-2 or TRBV6-3 and TRBJ2-7, with D hard to call. This CDR3 is built from 12 residues. V lost 5 bases, J lost 4 bases, and 9 bases lay in between. CDR1 MNHEY and CDR2 SVGEGT come from the germline V gene. The CDR3 DNA reads as TGTGCCAGCAGTGACGACTTATACGAGCAGTACTTC. Its translation: CASSDDLYEQYF.

V gene TRBV12-3 or TRBV12-4 combines with J gene TRBJ1-5; D gene unclear. V was clipped by 6 bases and J by 7 bases, with 10 bases between them. The CDR3 extends over 12 amino acids. The DNA for the CDR3 is TGTGCCAGCAGATTTAACGTGCAGCCCCAGCATTTT. Its protein product is CASRFNVQPQHF.

V is TRBV5-4 and J is TRBJ2-3; D call uncertain. V was clipped by 3 bases and J by 4 bases, with 12 bases between them. Germline V gives CDR1 SGHNT, CDR2 YYREEE (reference sequence). This CDR3 has 14 residues. CDR3 sequence reads: CASSSRTDSDTQYF. CDR3 bases: TGTGCCAGCAGCTCTCGGACCGACTCAGATACGCAGTATTTT.

The sample holds one count of this clone. CDR3 loop: CASSQVGGDNSPLHF. DNA of the CDR3: TGTGCCAGCAGCCAAGTCGGCGGGGATAATTCACCCCTCCACTTT. The V call is TRBV7-3, the J call TRBJ1-6; D is unresolved. The CDR3 is 15 amino acids. V gave up 5 bases and J gave up 5 bases, with 13 bases separating them. Germline CDR1 reads SGHTA; CDR2 reads FQGTGA.

The chain joins TRBV5-1 to TRBJ1-1; 11 bases align to TRBD1. CDR3 size: 17 residues. Germline V gene sequence: CDR1 SGHRS, CDR2 YFSETQ. V lost 3 bases, J lost 2 bases, and 9 bases stayed unmatched. CDR3 bases: TGCGCCAGCAGCTACCAACCGGGACAGGGGGGCAACACTGAAGCTTTCTTT. Protein sequence: CASSYQPGQGGNTEAFF.